These T cell receptor beta chains were read from a single sample in a study of blood T cell repertoires in COVID-19. Measured with immunoSEQ multiplex PCR; TCRdb has only the in-frame clones, and not every one. The sample contains 110,000 to 150,000 clones, 65% to 90% of which appear only once. Sample: peripheral blood. Receptors were obtained from a man aged 60 to 69 with active or convalescent COVID-19. CDR3s include the opening cysteine and the closing phenylalanine or tryptophan. Each record gives: V gene, clone size, J gene, D gene, CDR3 protein, CDR3 DNA. The D gene is left open where the match is weak. Clone size is stated in some rows and not others, as once, few, many or a class when expanded.

v_gene: TRBV6-6
abundance: few
j_gene: TRBJ1-1
d_gene: -
CDR3aa: CASSYSEGYTEAFF
CDR3nt: TGTGCCAGCAGTTACTCCGAGGGTTACACTGAAGCTTTCTTT

v_gene: TRBV19
abundance: once
j_gene: TRBJ1-5
d_gene: -
CDR3aa: CASRDSNQPQHF
CDR3nt: TGTGCCAGTCGGGATAGCAATCAGCCCCAGCATTTT

v_gene: TRBV4-1
abundance: once
j_gene: TRBJ2-3
d_gene: TRBD2
CDR3aa: CASSQGGRTSGRADTQYF
CDR3nt: TGCGCCAGCAGCCAAGGAGGCCGGACTAGCGGGAGGGCAGATACGCAGTATTTT

v_gene: TRBV28
abundance: -
j_gene: TRBJ1-2
d_gene: TRBD1
CDR3aa: CASRGSRDRGLANYGYTF
CDR3nt: TGTGCCAGCAGAGGGTCACGGGACAGGGGGTTAGCCAACTATGGCTACACCTTC

v_gene: TRBV6-5
abundance: -
j_gene: TRBJ2-5
d_gene: TRBD2
CDR3aa: CASSNAGGPRETQYF
CDR3nt: TGTGCCAGCAGCAACGCGGGAGGGCCTAGGGAGACCCAGTACTTC

v_gene: TRBV6-6
abundance: -
j_gene: TRBJ1-5
d_gene: TRBD1
CDR3aa: CASSRTPGTGVSGDENQPQHF
CDR3nt: TGTGCCAGCAGTCGCACTCCCGGGACAGGGGTATCTGGGGACGAGAATCAGCCCCAGCATTTT

v_gene: TRBV9
abundance: -
j_gene: TRBJ1-2
d_gene: -
CDR3aa: CASSLAPGYRDGYTF
CDR3nt: TGTGCCAGCAGCCTAGCCCCAGGGTATCGCGATGGCTACACCTTC

v_gene: TRBV6-1
abundance: few
j_gene: TRBJ1-3
d_gene: -
CDR3aa: CASSENPGGGNTIYF
CDR3nt: TGTGCCAGCAGTGAAAACCCCGGGGGGGGAAACACCATATATTTT

v_gene: TRBV7-9
abundance: -
j_gene: TRBJ1-2
d_gene: TRBD1
CDR3aa: CASSLAQQGAGYGYTF
CDR3nt: TGTGCCAGCAGCTTAGCCCAACAGGGGGCTGGCTATGGCTACACCTTC

v_gene: TRBV2
abundance: -
j_gene: TRBJ2-4
d_gene: TRBD2
CDR3aa: CASRTSARAKNIQYF
CDR3nt: TGTGCCAGCAGGACTAGCGCCCGAGCCAAAAACATTCAGTACTTC

v_gene: TRBV19
abundance: -
j_gene: TRBJ1-4
d_gene: -
CDR3aa: CASSIMTPTRASNEKLFF
CDR3nt: TGTGCCAGTAGTATTATGACCCCGACTAGGGCATCTAATGAAAAACTGTTTTTT

v_gene: TRBV3-1/TRBV3-2
abundance: -
j_gene: TRBJ2-2
d_gene: TRBD2
CDR3aa: CASSQIMTSGTGELFF
CDR3nt: TGTGCCAGCAGCCAAATCATGACTAGCGGTACTGGGGAGCTGTTTTTT

v_gene: TRBV10-2
abundance: -
j_gene: TRBJ2-5
d_gene: TRBD1
CDR3aa: CASRGPGQQETQYF
CDR3nt: TGCGCCAGCAGAGGCCCGGGACAGCAAGAGACCCAGTACTTC

v_gene: TRBV4-3
abundance: -
j_gene: TRBJ1-3
d_gene: TRBD1
CDR3aa: CASSQDQTGSNSGNTIYF
CDR3nt: TGCGCCAGCAGCCAAGATCAGACAGGGTCCAACTCTGGAAACACCATATATTTT

v_gene: TRBV5-1
abundance: -
j_gene: TRBJ1-4
d_gene: -
CDR3aa: CASSLIGSGGEKLFF
CDR3nt: TGCGCCAGCAGCTTGATCGGTTCAGGAGGGGAAAAACTGTTTTTT

v_gene: TRBV19
abundance: -
j_gene: TRBJ2-2
d_gene: TRBD1
CDR3aa: CASRNRDRENTGELFF
CDR3nt: TGTGCCAGTAGGAACCGGGACAGGGAGAACACCGGGGAGCTGTTTTTT

v_gene: TRBV7-9
abundance: -
j_gene: TRBJ1-1
d_gene: -
CDR3aa: CASSLLGADTEAFF
CDR3nt: TGTGCCAGCAGCTTACTGGGGGCCGACACTGAAGCTTTCTTT

v_gene: TRBV7-8
abundance: -
j_gene: TRBJ2-5
d_gene: -
CDR3aa: CASSLVPGNFQTQYF
CDR3nt: TGTGCCAGCAGCTTAGTCCCAGGGAACTTTCAGACCCAGTACTTC

v_gene: TRBV18
abundance: -
j_gene: TRBJ1-1
d_gene: -
CDR3aa: CASSTSGGTNTEAFF
CDR3nt: TGTGCCAGCTCGACTTCGGGGGGAACAAACACTGAAGCTTTCTTT

v_gene: TRBV7-8
abundance: once
j_gene: TRBJ1-5
d_gene: -
CDR3aa: CASSLQGVDQPQHF
CDR3nt: TGTGCCAGCAGCTTACAAGGGGTCGATCAGCCCCAGCATTTT

v_gene: TRBV10-1
abundance: -
j_gene: TRBJ2-1
d_gene: -
CDR3aa: CASSESRNSYNEQFF
CDR3nt: TGCGCCAGCAGTGAGTCTCGGAACAGCTACAATGAGCAGTTCTTC

v_gene: TRBV29-1
abundance: -
j_gene: TRBJ1-5
d_gene: -
CDR3aa: CSVRGPGDQPQHF
CDR3nt: TGCAGCGTTCGAGGGCCCGGGGATCAGCCCCAGCATTTT

v_gene: TRBV11-3
abundance: -
j_gene: TRBJ2-5
d_gene: TRBD2
CDR3aa: CASSLGVSAGGQETQYF
CDR3nt: TGTGCCAGCAGCTTAGGGGTTTCGGCGGGAGGGCAAGAGACCCAGTACTTC

v_gene: TRBV7-2
abundance: -
j_gene: TRBJ2-7
d_gene: TRBD1
CDR3aa: CASSLSGQGAAEQYF
CDR3nt: TGTGCCAGCAGCTTATCGGGACAGGGGGCAGCCGAGCAGTACTTC

v_gene: TRBV10-1
abundance: -
j_gene: TRBJ1-1
d_gene: -
CDR3aa: CASSGGQLNTEAFF
CDR3nt: TGCGCCAGCAGTGGAGGACAGCTGAACACTGAAGCTTTCTTT

v_gene: TRBV28
abundance: few
j_gene: TRBJ1-2
d_gene: -
CDR3aa: CASSLGTGGGGYTF
CDR3nt: TGTGCCAGCAGTTTAGGTACGGGGGGTGGTGGCTACACCTTC

v_gene: TRBV18
abundance: -
j_gene: TRBJ1-1
d_gene: -
CDR3aa: CASSPDSLNTEAFF
CDR3nt: TGTGCCAGCTCACCAGACAGCCTGAACACTGAAGCTTTCTTT

v_gene: TRBV14
abundance: -
j_gene: TRBJ2-2
d_gene: TRBD1
CDR3aa: CASSGDSTGSWTGELFF
CDR3nt: TGTGCCAGCAGCGGAGATTCGACAGGGTCTTGGACCGGGGAGCTGTTTTTT

v_gene: TRBV18
abundance: -
j_gene: TRBJ2-3
d_gene: -
CDR3aa: CASSPPRQGSDTQYF
CDR3nt: TGTGCCAGCTCACCACCGAGGCAGGGTTCAGATACGCAGTATTTT

v_gene: TRBV30
abundance: -
j_gene: TRBJ2-3
d_gene: TRBD2
CDR3aa: CAWSTTSGGTDTQYF
CDR3nt: TGTGCCTGGAGTACCACTAGCGGGGGCACAGATACGCAGTATTTT

v_gene: TRBV5-4
abundance: -
j_gene: TRBJ1-6
d_gene: -
CDR3aa: CASSDGAGVMAPLHF
CDR3nt: TGTGCCAGCAGCGATGGGGCAGGGGTCATGGCACCCCTCCACTTT

v_gene: TRBV6-2/TRBV6-3
abundance: -
j_gene: TRBJ1-5
d_gene: -
CDR3aa: CASSRAGNRGNQPQHF
CDR3nt: TGTGCCAGCAGTCGAGCAGGGAACAGGGGCAATCAGCCCCAGCATTTT

v_gene: TRBV6-5
abundance: -
j_gene: TRBJ1-2
d_gene: TRBD1
CDR3aa: CASSSRQGLSYGYTF
CDR3nt: TGTGCCAGCAGTTCCAGACAGGGGTTATCCTATGGCTACACCTTC

v_gene: TRBV10-1
abundance: -
j_gene: TRBJ1-2
d_gene: TRBD1
CDR3aa: CASSPDRNYGYTF
CDR3nt: TGCGCCAGCAGTCCGGACAGGAACTATGGCTACACCTTC

v_gene: TRBV11-2
abundance: -
j_gene: TRBJ2-5
d_gene: TRBD2
CDR3aa: CASSAGTSGQETQYF
CDR3nt: TGTGCCAGCAGCGCAGGGACTAGCGGACAAGAGACCCAGTACTTC

v_gene: TRBV28
abundance: -
j_gene: TRBJ1-2
d_gene: TRBD1
CDR3aa: CASSLGTDFGGYTF
CDR3nt: TGTGCCAGCAGTTTAGGGACAGATTTTGGAGGCTACACCTTC

v_gene: TRBV19
abundance: -
j_gene: TRBJ1-5
d_gene: TRBD1
CDR3aa: CASSINPDRDRPFQPQHF
CDR3nt: TGTGCCAGTAGTATAAATCCCGACCGGGACAGGCCCTTTCAGCCCCAGCATTTT